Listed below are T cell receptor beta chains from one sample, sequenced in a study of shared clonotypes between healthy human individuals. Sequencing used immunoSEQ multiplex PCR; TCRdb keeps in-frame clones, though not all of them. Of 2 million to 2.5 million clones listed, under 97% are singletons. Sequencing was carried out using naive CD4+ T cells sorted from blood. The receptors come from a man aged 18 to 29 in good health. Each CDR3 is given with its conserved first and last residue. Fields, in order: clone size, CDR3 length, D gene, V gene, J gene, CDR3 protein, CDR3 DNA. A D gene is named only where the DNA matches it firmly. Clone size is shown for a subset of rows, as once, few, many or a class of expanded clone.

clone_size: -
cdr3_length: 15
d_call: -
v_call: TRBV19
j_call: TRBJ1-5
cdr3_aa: CASSIVAWGDQPQHF
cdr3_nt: TGTGCCAGTAGTATAGTTGCCTGGGGAGATCAGCCCCAGCATTTT

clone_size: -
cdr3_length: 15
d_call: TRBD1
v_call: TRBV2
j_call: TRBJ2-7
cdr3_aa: CASSGRDRTPYEQYF
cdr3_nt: TGTGCCAGCAGCGGAAGGGACAGGACTCCCTACGAGCAGTACTTC

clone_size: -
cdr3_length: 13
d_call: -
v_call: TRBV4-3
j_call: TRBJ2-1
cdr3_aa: CASSQGTGNEQFF
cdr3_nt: TGCGCCAGCAGCCAGGGAACAGGGAATGAGCAGTTCTTC

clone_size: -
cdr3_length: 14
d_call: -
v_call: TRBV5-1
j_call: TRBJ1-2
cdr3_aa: CASSLVSSTYGYTF
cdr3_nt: TGCGCCAGCAGCTTGGTTTCCAGTACTTATGGCTACACCTTC

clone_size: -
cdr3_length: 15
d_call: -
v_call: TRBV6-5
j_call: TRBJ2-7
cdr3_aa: CASSYSRTGTYEQYF
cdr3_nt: TGTGCCAGCAGTTACTCGAGGACCGGTACCTACGAGCAGTACTTC

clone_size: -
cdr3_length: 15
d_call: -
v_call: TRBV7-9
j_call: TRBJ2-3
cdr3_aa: CASPGINGPSYTQYF
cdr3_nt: TGTGCCAGCCCCGGGATTAATGGACCTTCATATACGCAGTATTTT

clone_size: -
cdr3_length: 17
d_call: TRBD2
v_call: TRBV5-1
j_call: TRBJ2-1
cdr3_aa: CASSFGRPGLVPNEQFF
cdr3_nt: TGCGCCAGCAGCTTTGGCAGACCGGGACTAGTTCCCAATGAGCAGTTCTTC

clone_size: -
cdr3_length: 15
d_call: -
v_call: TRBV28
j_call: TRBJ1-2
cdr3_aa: CASSNARLGNYGYTF
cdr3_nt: TGTGCCAGCAGTAACGCACGGTTAGGCAACTATGGCTACACCTTC

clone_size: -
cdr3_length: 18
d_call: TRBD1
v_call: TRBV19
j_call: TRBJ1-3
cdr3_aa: CASSVSKGTALSGNTIYF
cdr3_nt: TGTGCCAGTAGTGTCTCAAAAGGGACAGCACTTTCTGGAAACACCATATATTTT

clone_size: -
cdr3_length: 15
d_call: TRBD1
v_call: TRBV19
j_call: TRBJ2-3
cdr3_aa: CASSTWTGSTDTQYF
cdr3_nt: TGTGCCAGTAGTACCTGGACAGGGAGCACAGATACGCAGTATTTT

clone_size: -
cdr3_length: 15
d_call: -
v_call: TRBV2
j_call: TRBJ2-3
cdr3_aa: CASSHRETSTDTQYF
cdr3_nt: TGTGCCAGCAGCCACCGGGAAACTAGCACAGATACGCAGTATTTT

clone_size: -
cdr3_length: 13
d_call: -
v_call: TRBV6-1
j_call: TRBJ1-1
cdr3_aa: CASSGRGETEAFF
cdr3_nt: TGTGCCAGCAGTGGACGGGGCGAGACTGAAGCTTTCTTT

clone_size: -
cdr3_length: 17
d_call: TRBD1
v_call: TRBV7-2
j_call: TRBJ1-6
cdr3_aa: CASSFGTGGGYNSPLHF
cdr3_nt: TGTGCCAGCAGCTTCGGGACAGGGGGAGGTTATAATTCACCCCTCCACTTT

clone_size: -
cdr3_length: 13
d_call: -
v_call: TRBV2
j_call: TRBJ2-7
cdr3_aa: CASSDHSSYEQYF
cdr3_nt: TGTGCCAGCAGTGATCACAGTTCCTACGAGCAGTACTTC

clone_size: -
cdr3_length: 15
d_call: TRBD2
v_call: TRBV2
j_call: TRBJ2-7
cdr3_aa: CASRPLTSGGYEQYF
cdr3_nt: TGTGCCAGCAGGCCCCTAACTAGCGGGGGGTACGAGCAGTACTTC

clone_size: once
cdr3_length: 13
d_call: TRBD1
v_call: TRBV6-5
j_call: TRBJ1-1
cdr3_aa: CASRKTGGTEAFF
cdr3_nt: TGTGCCAGCAGGAAGACAGGGGGCACTGAAGCTTTCTTT

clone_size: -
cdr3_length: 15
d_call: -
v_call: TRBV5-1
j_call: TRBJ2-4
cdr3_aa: CASSLEAGAKNIQYF
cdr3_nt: TGCGCCAGCAGCTTGGAGGCGGGAGCCAAAAACATTCAGTACTTC

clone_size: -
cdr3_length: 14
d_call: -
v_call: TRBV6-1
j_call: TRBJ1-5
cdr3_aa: CASSPLGSNQPQHF
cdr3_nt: TGTGCCAGCAGTCCCCTTGGGAGCAATCAGCCCCAGCATTTT

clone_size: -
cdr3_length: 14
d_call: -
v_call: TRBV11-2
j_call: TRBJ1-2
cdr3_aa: CASSSGLLNYGYTF
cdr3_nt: TGTGCCAGCAGCTCGGGACTTTTAAACTATGGCTACACCTTC

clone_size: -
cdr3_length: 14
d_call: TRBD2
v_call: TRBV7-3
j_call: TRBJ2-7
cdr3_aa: CASSFGTSGDEQYF
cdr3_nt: TGTGCCAGCAGCTTCGGGACTAGCGGGGATGAGCAGTACTTC